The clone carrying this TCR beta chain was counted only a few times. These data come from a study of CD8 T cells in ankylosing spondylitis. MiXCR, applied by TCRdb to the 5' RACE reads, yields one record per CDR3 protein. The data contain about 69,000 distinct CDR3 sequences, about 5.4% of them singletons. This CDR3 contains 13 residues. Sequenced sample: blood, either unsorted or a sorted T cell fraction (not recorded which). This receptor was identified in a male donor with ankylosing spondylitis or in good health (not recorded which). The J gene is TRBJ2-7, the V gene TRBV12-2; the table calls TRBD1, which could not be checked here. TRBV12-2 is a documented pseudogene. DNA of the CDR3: TGTGCAAGTCGCTTAGCCGGGACAGCCGAGCAGTACTTC. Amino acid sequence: CASRLAGTAEQYF.